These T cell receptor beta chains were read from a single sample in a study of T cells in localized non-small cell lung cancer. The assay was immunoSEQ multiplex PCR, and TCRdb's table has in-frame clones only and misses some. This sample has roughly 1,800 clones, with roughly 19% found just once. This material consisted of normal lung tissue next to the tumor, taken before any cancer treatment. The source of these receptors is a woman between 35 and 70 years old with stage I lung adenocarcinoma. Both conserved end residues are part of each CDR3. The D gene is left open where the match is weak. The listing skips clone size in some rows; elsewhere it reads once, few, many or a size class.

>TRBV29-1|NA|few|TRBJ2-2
TGCAGCGTTGAAGGGGGCCCGACCGGGGAGCTGTTTTTT
CSVEGGPTGELFF
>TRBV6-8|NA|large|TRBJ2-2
TGTGCCAGCACCGTCAACATGCCCGGGGAGCTGTTTTTT
CASTVNMPGELFF
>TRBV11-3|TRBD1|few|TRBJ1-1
TGTGCCAGCAGCCGGGACAGGGGACAGATGAACACTGAAGCTTTCTTT
CASSRDRGQMNTEAFF
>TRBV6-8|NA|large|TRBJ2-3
TGTGCCAGCAGTTACGAGGGGCTACAAACAGGGACGAACGCGCTCACAGATACGCAGTATTTT
CASSYEGLQTGTNALTDTQYF
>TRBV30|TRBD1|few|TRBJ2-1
TGTGCCTGGAGGCCCATCGGGACAGGCCTAAACAATGAGCAGTTCTTC
CAWRPIGTGLNNEQFF
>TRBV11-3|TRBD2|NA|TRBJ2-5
TGTGCCAGCAGCTTAGACATCGGGGGGGAGACCCAGTACTTC
CASSLDIGGETQYF
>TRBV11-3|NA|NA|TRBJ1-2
TGTGCCAGCAGCTTAGATTCGGGAGAATATGGCTACACCTTC
CASSLDSGEYGYTF
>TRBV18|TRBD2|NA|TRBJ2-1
TGTGCCAGCTCCCATACCGCCAGCGGGGCGGGGTACGATGAGCAGTTCTTC
CASSHTASGAGYDEQFF
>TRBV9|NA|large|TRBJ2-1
TGTGCCAGCAGCGTAGCTGGGTCGGGGGCCGCCCCTGAGCATGAGCAGTTCTTC
CASSVAGSGAAPEHEQFF
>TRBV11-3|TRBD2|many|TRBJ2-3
TGTGCCAGCAGCCAACGGGGGGGCCCATCGGATACGCAGTATTTT
CASSQRGGPSDTQYF
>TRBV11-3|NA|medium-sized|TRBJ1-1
TGTGCCAGCAGCGAGGACATAGGGAACACTGAAGCTTTCTTT
CASSEDIGNTEAFF
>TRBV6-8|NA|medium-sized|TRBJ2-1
TGTGCCAGCAGATCCGGGACATACTACAATGAGCAGTTCTTC
CASRSGTYYNEQFF
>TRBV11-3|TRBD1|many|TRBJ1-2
TGTGCCAGCAGCGCAATCAGGGGGCCTGACTATGGCTACACCTTC
CASSAIRGPDYGYTF
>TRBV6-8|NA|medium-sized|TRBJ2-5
TGTGCCAGCAGTTACTCGAAGGACTCACGAGACTTC
CASSYSKDSRDF
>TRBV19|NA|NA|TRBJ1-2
TGTGCCAGTAGTATCTCCCAGCTCTATGGCTACACCTTC
CASSISQLYGYTF
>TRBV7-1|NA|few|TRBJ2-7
TGTGCCAGCAGCCAAGAGCCTGGATACGAGCAGTACTTC
CASSQEPGYEQYF
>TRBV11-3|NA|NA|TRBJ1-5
TGTGCCAGCAGCAAAGGACAATTTTCCCAGCCCCAGCATTTT
CASSKGQFSQPQHF
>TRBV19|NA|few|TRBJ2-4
TGTGCCAGTAGACCGTTGGGACACGTTAGCCTTCAGTACTTC
CASRPLGHVSLQYF
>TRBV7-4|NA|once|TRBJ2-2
TGTGCCAGCAGCTTCGACGGCACCGGGGAGCTGTTTTTT
CASSFDGTGELFF
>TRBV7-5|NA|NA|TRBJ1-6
TGTGCCAGCAGCTACGAAACAGGGGATAATTCACCCCTCCACTTT
CASSYETGDNSPLHF
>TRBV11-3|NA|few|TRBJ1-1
TGTGCCAGCAGGTCAGGGATAAGGGAGACGGGGACTGAAGCTTTCTTT
CASRSGIRETGTEAFF
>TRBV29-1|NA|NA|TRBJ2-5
TGCAGCGCCACAGTCGGGGTGACACGGCAAGAGACCCAGTACTTC
CSATVGVTRQETQYF
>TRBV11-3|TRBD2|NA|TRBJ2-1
TGTGCCAGCAGCGGAAGACTAGCGCGGGGAGGAAATGAGCAGTTCTTC
CASSGRLARGGNEQFF
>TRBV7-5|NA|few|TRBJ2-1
TGTGCCAGCAGCTCGAGCTCAGGGAGCTCCTACAATGAGCAGTTCTTC
CASSSSSGSSYNEQFF
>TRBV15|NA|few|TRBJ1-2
TGTGCCACCAGCAGAGTATCCAGAGCTAACTATGGCTACACCTTC
CATSRVSRANYGYTF
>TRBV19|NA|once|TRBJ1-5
TGTGCCAGTAGAAATAGCAATCAGCCCCAGCATTTT
CASRNSNQPQHF
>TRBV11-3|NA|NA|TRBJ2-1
TGTGCCAGCAGCTTTGGAGTAGAGCCATTCAATGAGCAGTTCTTC
CASSFGVEPFNEQFF
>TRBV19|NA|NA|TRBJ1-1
TGTGCCAGTAGTATAGGGACAAAGATGAACACTGAAGCTTTCTTT
CASSIGTKMNTEAFF
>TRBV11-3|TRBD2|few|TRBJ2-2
TGTGCCAGCAGCACGGGACTAGGGATACGTACCGGGGAGCTGTTTTTT
CASSTGLGIRTGELFF
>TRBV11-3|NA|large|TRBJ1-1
TGTGCCAGCAGCTTAGGTGGAGGGGACACTGAAGCTTTCTTT
CASSLGGGDTEAFF
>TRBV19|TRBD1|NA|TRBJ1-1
TGTGCCAGTAGTATAGATCTAAGGGATGACAGGGGGGGTCACACTGAAGCTTTCTTT
CASSIDLRDDRGGHTEAFF
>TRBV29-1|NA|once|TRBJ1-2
TGCAGCGTTGTGGGGAGGGGGTCCTATGGCTACACCTTC
CSVVGRGSYGYTF
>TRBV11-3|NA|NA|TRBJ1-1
TGTGCCAGCAGCTTAAATCCCGGGACAATGAACACTGAAGCTTTCTTT
CASSLNPGTMNTEAFF
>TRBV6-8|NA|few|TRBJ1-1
TGTGCCAGCACTCCTGGGGGGGGGAGCATGGATTCTGACACTGAAGCTTTCTTT
CASTPGGGSMDSDTEAFF
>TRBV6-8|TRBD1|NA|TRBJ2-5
TGTGCCAGCACTGAAACAGGGGGCCAAGAGACCCAGTACTTC
CASTETGGQETQYF
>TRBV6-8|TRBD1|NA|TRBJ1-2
TGTGCCAGCAGTTACTCTCGGGCAGGGGGCGACTATGGCTACACCTTC
CASSYSRAGGDYGYTF
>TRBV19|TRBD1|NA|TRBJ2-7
TGTGCCAGTAGAACCGGGACAGGGTCCGGCGAGCAGTACTTC
CASRTGTGSGEQYF
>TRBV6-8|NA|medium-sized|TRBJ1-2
TGTGCCAGCAGTGGTTCGGGGGGCGACTATGGCTACACCTTC
CASSGSGGDYGYTF
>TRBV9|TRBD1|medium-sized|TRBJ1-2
TGTGCCGGCGAACAGGGGGCTTTAAATGGCTACACCTTC
CAGEQGALNGYTF
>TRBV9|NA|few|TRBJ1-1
TGTGCCAGCAGCGCGACCCCTAACAGGGACACTGAAGCTTTCTTT
CASSATPNRDTEAFF
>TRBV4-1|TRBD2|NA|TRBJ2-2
TGCGCCAGCAGCCCACTGTTACCTGGGACTAGTGTCGACACCGGGGAGCTGTTTTTT
CASSPLLPGTSVDTGELFF
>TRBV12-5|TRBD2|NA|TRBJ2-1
TGTGCCAGCACCGGGGGGGCAGGGTACAATGAGCAGTTCTTC
CASTGGAGYNEQFF
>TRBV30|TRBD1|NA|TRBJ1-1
TGTGCCTGGGGACAGGGCGTCACTGAAGCTTTCTTT
CAWGQGVTEAFF
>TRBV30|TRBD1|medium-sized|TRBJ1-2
TGTGCCTGGAGGTCCCGATCCCCTCCCACAGGGGAACACTATGGCTACACCTTC
CAWRSRSPPTGEHYGYTF
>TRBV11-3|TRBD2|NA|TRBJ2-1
TGTGCCAGCAGCTTCCCAGCGGGGGGACACAATGAGCAGTTCTTC
CASSFPAGGHNEQFF
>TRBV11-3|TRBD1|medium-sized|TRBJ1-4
TGTGCCAGCAGCCCCGGGACAGGCAATGAAAAACTGTTTTTT
CASSPGTGNEKLFF
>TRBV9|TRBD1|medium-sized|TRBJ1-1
TGTGCCAGCAGCCCCAAGTCGACAGGGACGAACACTGAAGCTTTCTTT
CASSPKSTGTNTEAFF